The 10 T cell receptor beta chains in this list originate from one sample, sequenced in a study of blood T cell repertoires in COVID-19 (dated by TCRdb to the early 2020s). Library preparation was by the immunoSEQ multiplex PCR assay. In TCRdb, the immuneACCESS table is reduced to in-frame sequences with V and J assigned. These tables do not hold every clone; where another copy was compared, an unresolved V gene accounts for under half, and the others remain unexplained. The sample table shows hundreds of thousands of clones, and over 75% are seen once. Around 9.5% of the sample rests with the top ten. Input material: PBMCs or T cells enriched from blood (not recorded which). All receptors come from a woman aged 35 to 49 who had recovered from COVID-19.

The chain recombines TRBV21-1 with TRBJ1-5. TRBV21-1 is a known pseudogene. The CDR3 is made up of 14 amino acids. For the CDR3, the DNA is TGTGCCAGCAGCGAGCGGGAGGGCAATCAGCCCCAGCATTTT. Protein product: CASSEREGNQPQHF.

The CDR3 DNA reads as TGTGCCATCAGGGGACTAGCGGGGGGGTTTGAGCAGTTCTTC. Translating it yields CAIRGLAGGFEQFF. This rearrangement joins TRBV10-3 to TRBJ2-1; 16 bases match TRBD2. This CDR3 has 14 residues. Germline-derived CDR1 and CDR2 are ENHRY and SYGVKD. V lost 6 bases, J lost 9 bases, and 2 bases stayed unmatched.

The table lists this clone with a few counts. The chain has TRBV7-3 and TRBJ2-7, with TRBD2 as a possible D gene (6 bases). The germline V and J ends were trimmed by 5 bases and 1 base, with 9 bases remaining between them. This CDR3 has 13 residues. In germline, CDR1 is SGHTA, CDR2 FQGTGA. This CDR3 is CASSQGGSYEQYF. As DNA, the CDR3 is TGTGCCAGCAGCCAAGGAGGGTCCTACGAGCAGTACTTC. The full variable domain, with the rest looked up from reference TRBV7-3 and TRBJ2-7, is GAGVSQTPSNKVTEKGKYVELRCDPISGHTALYWYRQSLGQGPEFLIYFQGTGAADDSGLPNDRFFAVRPEGSVSTLKIQRTERGDSAVYLCASSQGGSYEQYFGPGTRLTVT.

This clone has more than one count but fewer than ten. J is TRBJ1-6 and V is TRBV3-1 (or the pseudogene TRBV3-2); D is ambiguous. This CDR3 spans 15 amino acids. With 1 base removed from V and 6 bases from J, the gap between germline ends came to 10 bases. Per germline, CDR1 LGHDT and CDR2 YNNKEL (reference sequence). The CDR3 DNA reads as TGTGCCAGCAGCCAAGGTCGGTCTCTTAATTCACCCCTCCACTTT. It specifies CASSQGRSLNSPLHF.

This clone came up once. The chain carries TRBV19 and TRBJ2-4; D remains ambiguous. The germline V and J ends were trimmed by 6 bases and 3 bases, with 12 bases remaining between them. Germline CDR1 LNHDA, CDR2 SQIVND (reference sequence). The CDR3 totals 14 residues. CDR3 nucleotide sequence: TGTGCCAGTAGCCAGGTCACGGTCAAAAACATTCAGTACTTC. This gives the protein CASSQVTVKNIQYF. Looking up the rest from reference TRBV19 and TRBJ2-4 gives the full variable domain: DGGITQSPKYLFRKEGQNVTLSCEQNLNHDAMYWYRQDPGQGLRLIYYSQIVNDFQKGDIAEGYSVSREKKESFPLTVTSAQKNPTAFYLCASSQVTVKNIQYFGAGTRLSVL.

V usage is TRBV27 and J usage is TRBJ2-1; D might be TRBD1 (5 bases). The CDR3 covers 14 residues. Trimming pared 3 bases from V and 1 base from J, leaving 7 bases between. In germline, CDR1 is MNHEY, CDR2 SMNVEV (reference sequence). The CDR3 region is CASSFPGSYNEQFF. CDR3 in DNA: TGTGCCAGCAGTTTCCCAGGGTCCTACAATGAGCAGTTCTTC.

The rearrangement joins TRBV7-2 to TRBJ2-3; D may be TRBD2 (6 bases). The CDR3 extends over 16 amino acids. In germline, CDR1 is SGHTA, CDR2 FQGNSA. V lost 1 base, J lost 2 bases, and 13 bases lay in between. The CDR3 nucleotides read TGTGCCAGCAGCTTAGTACCCCCGGGAGCCACAGATACGCAGTATTTT. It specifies CASSLVPPGATDTQYF.

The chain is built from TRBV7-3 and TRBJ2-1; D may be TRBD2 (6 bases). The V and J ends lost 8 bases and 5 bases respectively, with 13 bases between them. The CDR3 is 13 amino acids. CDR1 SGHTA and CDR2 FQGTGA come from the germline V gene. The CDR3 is CASAEGSNNEQFF. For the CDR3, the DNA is TGTGCCAGCGCGGAGGGCTCAAACAATGAGCAGTTCTTC.

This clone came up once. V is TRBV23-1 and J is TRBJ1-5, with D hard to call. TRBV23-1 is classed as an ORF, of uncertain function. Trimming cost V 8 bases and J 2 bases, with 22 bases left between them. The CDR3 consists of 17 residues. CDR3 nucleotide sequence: TGCGCCAGCCTTCAAAAGCCTTTTGAGCGAGGCAATCAGCCCCAGCATTTT. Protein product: CASLQKPFERGNQPQHF.

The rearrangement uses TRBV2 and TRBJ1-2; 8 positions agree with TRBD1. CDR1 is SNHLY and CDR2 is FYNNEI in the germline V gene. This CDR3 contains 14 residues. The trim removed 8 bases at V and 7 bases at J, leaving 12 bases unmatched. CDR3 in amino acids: CASSRGTGALGYTF. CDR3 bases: TGTGCCAGCTCAAGAGGGACAGGTGCCCTTGGCTACACCTTC.